This entry describes one T cell receptor beta chain. The target antigen is unknown. This record comes from a study of pediatric ulcerative colitis. This was a survey-level run. Generated by immunoSEQ multiplex PCR, the TCRdb table keeps only in-frame clones and is missing some. The table lists about 22,000 clones, over 60% of them singletons. One to two pinch biopsies were taken from the rectum during colonoscopy. Study-wide points: Rectal pinch biopsies may include blood-derived T cells. Clonal expansions reduced rectal repertoire diversity in acute severe colitis. Ulcerative colitis patients shared more blood-rectal clones than controls.

The sequencing sample was made of gut tissue. This TCR derives from a boy aged 5-17 years with severe ulcerative colitis.

The CDR3 region is CAYSRAGQGLTDTQYF. The CDR3 DNA reads TGTGCCTACTCCCGAGCTGGACAGGGCCTCACAGATACGCAGTATTTT. This chain connects TRBV30 to TRBJ2-3, with 8 bases identical to TRBD1. This CDR3 spans 16 amino acids. Germline loops: CDR1 GTSNPN, CDR2 SVGIG (reference sequence). V shed 7 bases and J 2 bases; nucleotides not matched to a gene: 14.